Shown below are 13 T cell receptor beta chains from a single sample sequenced in a study of shared clonotypes between healthy human individuals (dated by TCRdb to the early 2020s). For the CD8 naive samples, CD45RO-negative cells were positively selected for CCR7, yielding a CD45RA+CCR7+ population from which TemRA cells were excluded. The library was made by the immunoSEQ multiplex PCR assay. In TCRdb, the immuneACCESS table is reduced to in-frame sequences with V and J assigned. These tables do not hold every clone; where another copy was compared, an unresolved V gene accounts for under half, and the others remain unexplained. The sample table records millions of clones; roughly 95% of these occur just once. The ten largest clonotypes hold 0.85% to 1.2% of the sample. The sequenced material came from naive CD8+ T cells sorted from blood. The cell subset or site label, read with the paper, signifies: CD45RA+CCR7+. These receptors were collected from a man between 18 and 29 years old in good health.

The V gene is TRBV19, the J gene TRBJ1-2; possibly TRBD1 for D (6 bases). The V and J ends lost 6 bases and 5 bases respectively, with 10 bases between them. Germline-derived CDR1 and CDR2 are LNHDA and SQIVND (reference sequence). The CDR3 consists of 12 residues. The CDR3 DNA follows: TGTGCCAGTAGGGTGACAGGTTATGGCTACACCTTC. Its protein is CASRVTGYGYTF. The entire variable domain, with the rest obtained from reference TRBV19 and TRBJ1-2, is as follows: DGGITQSPKYLFRKEGQNVTLSCEQNLNHDAMYWYRQDPGQGLRLIYYSQIVNDFQKGDIAEGYSVSREKKESFPLTVTSAQKNPTAFYLCASRVTGYGYTFGSGTRLTVV.

This clone was picked up one time. The V call is TRBV19, the J call TRBJ2-3; maybe TRBD2 (7 bases). This CDR3 has 14 amino acids. V was clipped by 4 bases and J by 5 bases, with 13 bases between them. Germline loops: CDR1 LNHDA, CDR2 SQIVND (reference sequence). The CDR3 coding sequence is TGTGCCAGTAGTACCATAGGGGGGGGAGATACGCAGTATTTT. Its translation is CASSTIGGGDTQYF.

This chain joins TRBV30 and TRBJ2-7; 7 bases match TRBD2. The CDR3 totals 14 residues. Unmatched junction bases numbered 10, after V lost 2 bases and J lost 6 bases. Germline V gene lookup returns CDR1 GTSNPN and CDR2 SVGIG (reference sequence). The CDR3 loop is CAWSPGTISAEQYF. CDR3 DNA sequence: TGTGCCTGGAGTCCCGGGACTATCTCCGCCGAGCAGTACTTC.

The chain is built from TRBV27 and TRBJ2-7; 8 bases line up with TRBD2. CDR1 is MNHEY and CDR2 is SMNVEV in the germline V gene (reference sequence). CDR3 length: 14 residues. Germline trimming cut 8 bases from V and 3 bases from J; bases unmatched to any gene: 9. In DNA form, the CDR3 reads TGTGCCAGCGCCGAACTAGCGGACTTCTACGAGCAGTACTTC. As protein: CASAELADFYEQYF.

The rearrangement links TRBV11-2 to TRBJ2-7; 11 nucleotides align to TRBD2. The CDR3 has 16 amino acids. Germline trimming cut 5 bases from V and 3 bases from J; bases unmatched to any gene: 9. Germline CDR1 is SGHAT and CDR2 is FQNNGV. The CDR3 protein is CASSPGLTSGVYEQYF. The CDR3 nucleotides are TGTGCCAGCAGCCCAGGGCTGACTAGCGGGGTCTACGAGCAGTACTTC.

The rearrangement joins TRBV27 to TRBJ2-3; TRBD2 matches at 9 bases. J gave up 3 bases and V 5 bases, and 12 bases lay outside the gene matches. Germline assignment: CDR1 MNHEY and CDR2 SMNVEV (reference sequence). The CDR3 consists of 17 residues. DNA for the CDR3: TGTGCCAGCAGTCCCGTCGGGGTAGCGGGAGTTACAGATACGCAGTATTTT. Translated: CASSPVGVAGVTDTQYF.

This sequence joins TRBV28 and TRBJ1-5, with D tentatively TRBD1 (6 bases). The germline V gene has CDR1 MDHEN and CDR2 SYDVKM. The CDR3 runs to 14 residues. Between the trimmed V and J ends, which lost 5 bases and 5 bases, there was a span of 13 bases. The CDR3: CASSNRDNDQPQHF. The CDR3 DNA follows: TGTGCCAGCAGTAACCGGGACAACGATCAGCCCCAGCATTTT.

The chain is built from TRBV4-3 and TRBJ1-3; 9 nucleotides agree with TRBD1. V gave up 0 bases and J gave up 3 bases; unmatched junction bases: 9. Looked up from germline, CDR1 is LGHNA and CDR2 is YSLEER. The length of the CDR3 is 18 residues. The CDR3 bases are TGCGCCAGCAGCCAAGATCGGACAGGGGACGTCGGTGGAAACACCATATATTTT. It codes for CASSQDRTGDVGGNTIYF.

The chain employs TRBV2 and TRBJ1-1; weak D call: TRBD1 (5 bases). Germline CDR1 SNHLY, CDR2 FYNNEI. V was cut by 8 bases and J by 2 bases, with 12 bases left in between. The CDR3 is 13 residues long. The CDR3 sequence is CASGGVANTEAFF. The CDR3 DNA reads as TGTGCCAGCGGGGGAGTAGCTAACACTGAAGCTTTCTTT. Looking up the rest from reference TRBV2 and TRBJ1-1 gives the full variable domain: EPEVTQTPSHQVTQMGQEVILRCVPISNHLYFYWYRQILGQKVEFLVSFYNNEISEKSEIFDDQFSVERPDGSNFTLKIRSTKLEDSAMYFCASGGVANTEAFFGQGTRLTVV.

The genes are TRBV19 and TRBJ2-1; D remains unclear. The CDR3 sequence is 11 residues long. CDR1 and CDR2 (germline): LNHDA, SQIVND (reference sequence). Deletions cut 4 bases from V and 9 bases from J, with 7 bases between. The CDR3 DNA follows: TGTGCCAGTAGTAAGAGTGGTGAGCAGTTCTTC. This codes for CASSKSGEQFF.

The chain is built from TRBV4-3 and TRBJ2-7, with D hard to call. Trimming stripped 0 bases from V and 4 bases from J, with 7 bases between. The CDR3 has 13 amino acids. Germline V CDR1 and CDR2: LGHNA, YSLEER. CDR3 DNA sequence: TGCGCCAGCAGCCAAGATTTGAAGTACGAGCAGTACTTC. The encoded protein is CASSQDLKYEQYF.

This chain connects TRBV19 to TRBJ1-4, with unresolved D. CDR3 length: 16 amino acids. Between the trimmed V and J ends, which lost 2 bases and 8 bases, there was a span of 18 bases. Germline V CDR1 and CDR2: LNHDA, SQIVND (reference sequence). The CDR3 coding sequence is TGTGCCAGTAGTATACTGCCGGGCTTTCTCAGGGAAAAACTGTTTTTT. It codes for CASSILPGFLREKLFF.

The chain links TRBV4-1 to TRBJ2-7; D remains unclear. Between the trimmed V and J ends, which lost 11 bases and 7 bases, there was a span of 18 bases. Germline CDR1 reads MGHRA; CDR2 reads YSYEKL. There are 12 residues in the CDR3. As DNA, the CDR3 is TGCGCCTTACTCAGAGTAGGAAGGGAGCAGTACTTC. Translating gives CALLRVGREQYF.